The sequence of this T cell receptor (beta chain) was determined in a study of T cells in Graves' hyperthyroidism and ophthalmopathy. This clonotype was observed many times. TCR beta CDR3 regions were amplified from RNA. First-round RT-PCR of the TCR CDR3 relied on the HTBI primer set. TCRdb reanalysed the multiplex PCR reads using MiXCR and keeps one entry per CDR3 protein. The data contain under 350,000 distinct CDR3 sequences, 21% of them singletons. Stable Graves' hyperthyroidism meant no ophthalmopathy progression within 18 months. The germline V gene has CDR1 KGHSH and CDR2 LQKENI. The ends lost 0 bases at V and 3 bases at J; junction bases unmatched: 1. The CDR3 loop spans 14 amino acids.

The sample was blood. This sequence originates from a woman in her 50s with Graves' hyperthyroidism. V and J are TRBV18 and TRBJ1-1, with TRBD1 matching 7 bases. CDR3 in DNA: TGTGCCAGCTCACCACCGGGACAGTACACTGAAGCTTTCTTT. This codes for CASSPPGQYTEAFF.